A selection of T cell receptor beta chains follows, all from one sample in a study of CD8+CD57+ T cells in acquired aplastic anemia. TCRdb re-called the reads through MiXCR, storing one row per CDR3 protein. The table has a few hundred thousand distinct CDR3 sequences, roughly 50% seen once; the top ten hold roughly 8%. Input material: sorted CD4+, CD8+, or CD8+CD57+ T cells (not recorded which) from PBMCs. These receptor sequences come from a human donor with severe aplastic anemia or a healthy control (not recorded which). CDR3s include the opening cysteine and the closing phenylalanine or tryptophan.

v_call	j_call	cdr3_aa
TRBV29-1	TRBJ2-1	CSVAAGYYNEQFF
TRBV2	TRBJ1-5	CASKDQGLWPQHF
TRBV11-1	TRBJ2-7	CASSLTLDTHEQYF
TRBV12-3/TRBV12-4	TRBJ1-6	CASLLGGSYNSPLHF
TRBV2	TRBJ1-5	CASSEAAGAQQPQHF
TRBV19	TRBJ1-2	CASSSGLNYGYTF
TRBV19	TRBJ1-5	CASTNLQGPTPNQPQHF
TRBV29-1	TRBJ2-5	CSVWDRGRSETQYF
TRBV20-1	TRBJ2-7	CSARVSGTSGSEQYF
TRBV2	TRBJ2-2	CASSEERTPTGELFF
TRBV29-1	TRBJ1-1	CSVGQTGGVTEAFF
TRBV19	TRBJ2-2	CASSNLGATTGELFF
TRBV7-2	TRBJ2-1	CASRETIRDDEQFF
TRBV20-1	TRBJ1-2	CSAPDRAESLF
TRBV15	TRBJ2-3	CATSSSLTDTQYF
TRBV7-9	TRBJ1-3	CASSRWRGSGNTIYF
TRBV12-3/TRBV12-4	TRBJ2-3	CASSPLDTQYF
TRBV7-9	TRBJ1-2	CASSLAGPSNYGYTF
TRBV11-2	TRBJ1-6	CASSMQLCSYNSPLHF
TRBV24-1	TRBJ2-3	CATSVPRTSSTDTQYF
TRBV9	TRBJ2-1	CASSVDGDEQFF
TRBV19	TRBJ1-5	CASRDGVVQPQHF
TRBV7-9	TRBJ2-5	CASSPRGAQETQYF
TRBV6-5	TRBJ1-6	CASSYFSGSNNSPLHF
TRBV2	TRBJ2-7	CASSEYSGSYEQYF
TRBV7-9	TRBJ2-7	CASSLTDVYEQYF
TRBV5-1	TRBJ1-1	CASSPIGGLLNTEAFF
TRBV6-4	TRBJ1-6	CASSVFGEGKGNSPLHF
TRBV20-1	TRBJ2-3	CSAVRDSSSTDTQYF
TRBV5-5	TRBJ2-7	CASSPRDGHYEQYF
TRBV29-1	TRBJ1-1	CSVATGEAFF
TRBV7-3	TRBJ1-2	CASSLRTGEGYTF
TRBV29-1	TRBJ1-6	CSASGQGHSPLHF
TRBV6-2/TRBV6-3	TRBJ1-3	CASFLTRLGASGNTIYF
TRBV6-2/TRBV6-3	TRBJ1-4	CASRRRDFNEKLFF
TRBV29-1	TRBJ1-2	CSAGSQQAFSNYGYTF
TRBV7-8	TRBJ2-1	CASSPQGRGSSHEQFF
TRBV12-3/TRBV12-4	TRBJ2-5	CASSYPLAGEETQYF
TRBV7-3	TRBJ2-1	CASSAQTADEQFF
TRBV20-1	TRBJ2-5	CSARSGARETQYF
TRBV6-1	TRBJ2-7	CASSPRYEQYF
TRBV15	TRBJ1-2	CATSNRVDYGYTF
TRBV20-1	TRBJ1-5	CSAPVGNNQPQHF
TRBV7-9	TRBJ2-7	CASSRGQQTYEQYF
TRBV20-1	TRBJ1-5	CSARDRTGNQPQHF
TRBV12-3/TRBV12-4	TRBJ1-2	CASSTPTHYPNYGYTF
TRBV11-3	TRBJ2-7	CASSGRDFPYEQYF
TRBV20-1	TRBJ1-6	CSARGDRGLLSSYNSPLHF
TRBV20-1	TRBJ2-1	CGARRGSSYNEQFF
TRBV4-2	TRBJ2-7	CASSDARLAYEQYF